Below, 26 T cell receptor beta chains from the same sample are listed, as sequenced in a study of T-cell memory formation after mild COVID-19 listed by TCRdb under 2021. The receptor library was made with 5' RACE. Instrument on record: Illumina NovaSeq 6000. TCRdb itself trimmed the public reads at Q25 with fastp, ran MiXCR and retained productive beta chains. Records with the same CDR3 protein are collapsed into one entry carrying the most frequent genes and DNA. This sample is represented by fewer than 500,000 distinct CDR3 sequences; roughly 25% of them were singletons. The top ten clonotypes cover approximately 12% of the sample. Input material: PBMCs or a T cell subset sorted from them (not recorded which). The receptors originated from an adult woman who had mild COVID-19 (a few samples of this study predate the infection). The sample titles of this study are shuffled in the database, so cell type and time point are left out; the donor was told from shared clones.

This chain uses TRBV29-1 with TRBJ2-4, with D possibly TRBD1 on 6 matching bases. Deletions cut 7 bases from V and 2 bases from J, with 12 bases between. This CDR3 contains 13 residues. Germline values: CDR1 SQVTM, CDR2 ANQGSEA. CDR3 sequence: CSAEGHSKNIQYF. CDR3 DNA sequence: TGCAGCGCCGAGGGACACTCCAAAAACATTCAGTACTTC. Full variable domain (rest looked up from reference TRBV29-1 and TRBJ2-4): SAVISQKPSRDICQRGTSLTIQCQVDSQVTMMFWYRQQPGQSLTLIATANQGSEATYESGFVIDKFPISRPNLTFSTLTVSNMSPEDSSIYLCSAEGHSKNIQYFGAGTRLSVL.

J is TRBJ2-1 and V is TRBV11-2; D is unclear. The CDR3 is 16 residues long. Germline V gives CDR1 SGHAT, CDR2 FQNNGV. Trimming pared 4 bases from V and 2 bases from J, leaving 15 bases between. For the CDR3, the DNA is TGTGCCAGCAGCTCCCCGGGCCGACCGCCCTACAATGAGCAGTTCTTC. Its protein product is CASSSPGRPPYNEQFF. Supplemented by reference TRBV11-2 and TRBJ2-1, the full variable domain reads EAGVAQSPRYKIIEKRQSVAFWCNPISGHATLYWYQQILGQGPKLLIQFQNNGVVDDSQLPKDRFSAERLKGVDSTLKIQPAKLEDSAVYLCASSSPGRPPYNEQFFGPGTRLTVL.

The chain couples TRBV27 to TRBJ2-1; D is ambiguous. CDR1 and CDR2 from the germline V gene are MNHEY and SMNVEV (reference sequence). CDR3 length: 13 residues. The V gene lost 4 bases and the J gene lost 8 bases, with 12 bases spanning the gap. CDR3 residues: CASSSSFSDEQFF. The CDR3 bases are TGTGCCAGCAGTTCCTCATTCTCGGATGAGCAGTTCTTC.

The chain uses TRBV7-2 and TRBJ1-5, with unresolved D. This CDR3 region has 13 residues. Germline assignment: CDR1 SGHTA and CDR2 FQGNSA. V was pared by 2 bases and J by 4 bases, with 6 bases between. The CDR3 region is CASSLQLNQPQHF. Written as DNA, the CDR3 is TGTGCCAGCAGCTTACAGCTAAATCAGCCCCAGCATTTT.

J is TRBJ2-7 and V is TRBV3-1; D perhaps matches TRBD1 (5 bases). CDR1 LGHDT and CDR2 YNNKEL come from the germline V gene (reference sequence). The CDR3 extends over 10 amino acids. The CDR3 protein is CASGNYEQYF. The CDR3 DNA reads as TGTGCGTCAGGGAACTACGAGCAGTACTTC.

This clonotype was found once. The CDR3 region has the DNA TGTGCCAGCAGCCCGACCGGCAGGGATGGCACTGAAGCTTTCTTT. This sequence encodes CASSPTGRDGTEAFF. V and J are TRBV12-3 or TRBV12-4 and TRBJ1-1; possibly TRBD1 for D (5 bases). The CDR3 sequence is 15 residues long. With 6 bases removed from V and 4 bases from J, the gap between germline ends came to 18 bases.

The DNA for the CDR3 is TGTGCCTGGAGGACTAACTACGAGCAGTACTTC. Its translation: CAWRTNYEQYF. The rearrangement joins TRBV30 to TRBJ2-7; tentative D call: TRBD2 (5 bases). Germline-derived CDR1 and CDR2 are GTSNPN and SVGIG (reference sequence). The CDR3 length is 11 residues. Trimming removed 3 bases at V and 3 bases at J, with 6 bases between.

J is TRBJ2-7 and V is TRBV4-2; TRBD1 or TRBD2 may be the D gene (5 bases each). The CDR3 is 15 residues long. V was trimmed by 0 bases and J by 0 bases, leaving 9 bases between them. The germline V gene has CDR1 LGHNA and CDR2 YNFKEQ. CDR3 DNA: TGTGCCAGCAGCCAAGAATTCGGGGCCTCCTACGAGCAGTACTTC. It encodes CASSQEFGASYEQYF.

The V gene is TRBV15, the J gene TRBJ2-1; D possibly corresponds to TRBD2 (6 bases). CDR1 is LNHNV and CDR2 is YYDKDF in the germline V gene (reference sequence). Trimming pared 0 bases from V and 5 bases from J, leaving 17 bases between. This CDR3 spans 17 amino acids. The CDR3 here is CATSRDGLATSHNEQFF. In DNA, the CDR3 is TGTGCCACCAGCAGAGATGGGCTAGCGACGTCTCACAATGAGCAGTTCTTC.

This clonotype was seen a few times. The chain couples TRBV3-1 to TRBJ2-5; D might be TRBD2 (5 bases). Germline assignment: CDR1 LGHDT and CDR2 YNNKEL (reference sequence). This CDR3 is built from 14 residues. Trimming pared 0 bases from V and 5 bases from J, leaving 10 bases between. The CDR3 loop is CASSQETRGETQYF. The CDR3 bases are TGTGCCAGCAGCCAAGAAACGCGAGGGGAGACCCAGTACTTC.

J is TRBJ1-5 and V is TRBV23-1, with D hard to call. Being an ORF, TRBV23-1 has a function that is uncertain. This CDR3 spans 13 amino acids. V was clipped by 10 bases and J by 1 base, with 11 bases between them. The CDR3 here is CATNKGSNQPQHF. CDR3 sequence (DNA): TGCGCCACCAACAAAGGCAGCAATCAGCCCCAGCATTTT.

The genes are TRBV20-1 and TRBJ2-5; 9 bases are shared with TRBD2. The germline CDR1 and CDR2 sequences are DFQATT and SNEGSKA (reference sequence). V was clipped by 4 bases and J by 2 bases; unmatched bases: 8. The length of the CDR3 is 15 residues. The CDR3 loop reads CSANKREAGQETQYF. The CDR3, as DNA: TGCAGTGCTAATAAGCGGGAGGCGGGGCAAGAGACCCAGTACTTC.

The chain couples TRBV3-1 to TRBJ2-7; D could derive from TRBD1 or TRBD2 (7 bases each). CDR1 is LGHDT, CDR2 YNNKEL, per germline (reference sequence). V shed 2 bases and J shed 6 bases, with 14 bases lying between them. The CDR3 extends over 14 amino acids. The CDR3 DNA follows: TGTGCCAGCAGCCAAAGGGAGGGGGCGGGCGAGCAGTACTTC. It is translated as CASSQREGAGEQYF.

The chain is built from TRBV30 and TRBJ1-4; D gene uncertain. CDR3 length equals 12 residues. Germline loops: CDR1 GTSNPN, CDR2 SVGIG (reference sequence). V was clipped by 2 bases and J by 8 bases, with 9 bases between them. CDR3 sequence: CAWSMLREKLFF. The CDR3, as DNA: TGTGCCTGGAGTATGCTGAGGGAAAAACTGTTTTTT.

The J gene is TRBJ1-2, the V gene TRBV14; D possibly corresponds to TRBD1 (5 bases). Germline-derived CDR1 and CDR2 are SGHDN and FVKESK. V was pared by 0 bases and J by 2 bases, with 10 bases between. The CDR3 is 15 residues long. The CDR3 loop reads CASSQDRDGNYGYTF. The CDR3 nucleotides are TGTGCCAGCAGCCAAGATAGGGACGGGAACTATGGCTACACCTTC.

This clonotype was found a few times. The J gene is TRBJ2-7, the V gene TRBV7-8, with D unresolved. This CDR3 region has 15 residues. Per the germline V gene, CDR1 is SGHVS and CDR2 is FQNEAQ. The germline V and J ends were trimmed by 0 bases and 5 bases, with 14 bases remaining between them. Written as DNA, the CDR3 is TGTGCCAGCAGCTTAGCAGAAGTTCGGATCGACGAGCAGTACTTC. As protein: CASSLAEVRIDEQYF.

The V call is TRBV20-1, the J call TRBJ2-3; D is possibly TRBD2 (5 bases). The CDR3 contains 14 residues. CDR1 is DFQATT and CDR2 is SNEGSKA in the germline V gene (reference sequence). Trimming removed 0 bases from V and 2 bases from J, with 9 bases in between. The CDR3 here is CSARDTGYTDTQYF. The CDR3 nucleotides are TGCAGTGCTAGAGACACGGGATACACAGATACGCAGTATTTT.

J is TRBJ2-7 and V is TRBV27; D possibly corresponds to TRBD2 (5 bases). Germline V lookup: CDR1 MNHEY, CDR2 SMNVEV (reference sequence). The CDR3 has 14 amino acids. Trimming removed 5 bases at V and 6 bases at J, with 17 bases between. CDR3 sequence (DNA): TGTGCCAGCAGTCTTCAGGCGACTACCTCCGAGCAGTACTTC. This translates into CASSLQATTSEQYF.

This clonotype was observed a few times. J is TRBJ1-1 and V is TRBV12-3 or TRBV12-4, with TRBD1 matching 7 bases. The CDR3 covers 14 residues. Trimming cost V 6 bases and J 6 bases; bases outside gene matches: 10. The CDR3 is CASSPDRVSSEAFF. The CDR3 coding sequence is TGTGCCAGCAGCCCCGACAGGGTGTCGTCTGAAGCTTTCTTT.

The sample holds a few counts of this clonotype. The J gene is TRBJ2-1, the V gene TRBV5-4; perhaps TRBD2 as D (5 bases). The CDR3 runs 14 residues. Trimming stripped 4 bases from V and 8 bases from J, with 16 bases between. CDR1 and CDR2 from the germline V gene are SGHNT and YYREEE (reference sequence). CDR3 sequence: CASSDGPGSDEQFF. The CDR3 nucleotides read TGTGCCAGCAGCGACGGTCCGGGTAGCGATGAGCAGTTCTTC. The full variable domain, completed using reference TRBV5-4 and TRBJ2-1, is ETGVTQSPTHLIKTRGQQVTLRCSSQSGHNTVSWYQQALGQGPQFIFQYYREEENGRGNFPPRFSGLQFPNYSSELNVNALELDDSALYLCASSDGPGSDEQFFGPGTRLTVL.

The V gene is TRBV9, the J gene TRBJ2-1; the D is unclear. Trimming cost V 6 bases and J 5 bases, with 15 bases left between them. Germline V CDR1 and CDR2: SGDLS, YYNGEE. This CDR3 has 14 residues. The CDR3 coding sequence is TGTGCCAGCACAAAGCGTCTTCGCGACAATGAGCAGTTCTTC. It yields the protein CASTKRLRDNEQFF.

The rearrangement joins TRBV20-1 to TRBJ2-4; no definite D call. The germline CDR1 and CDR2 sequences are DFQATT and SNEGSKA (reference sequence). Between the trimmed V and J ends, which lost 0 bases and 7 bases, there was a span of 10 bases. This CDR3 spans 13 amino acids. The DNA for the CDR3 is TGCAGTGCTAGAGATCGTCGCTTCAACATTCAGTACTTC. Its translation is CSARDRRFNIQYF.

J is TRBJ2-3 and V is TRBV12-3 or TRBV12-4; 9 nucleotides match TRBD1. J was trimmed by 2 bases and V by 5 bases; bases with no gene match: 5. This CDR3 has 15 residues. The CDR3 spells CASSRTGVPTDTQYF. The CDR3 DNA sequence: TGTGCCAGCAGTAGGACAGGGGTACCCACAGATACGCAGTATTTT.

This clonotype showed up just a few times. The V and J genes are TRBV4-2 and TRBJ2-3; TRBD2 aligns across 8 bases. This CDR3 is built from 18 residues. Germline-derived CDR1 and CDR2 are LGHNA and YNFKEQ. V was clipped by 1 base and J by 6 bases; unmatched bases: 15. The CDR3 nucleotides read TGTGCCAGCAGCCAAGGGGGGCTACGGGAGGGCCCGGCGGATACGCAGTATTTT. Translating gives CASSQGGLREGPADTQYF.

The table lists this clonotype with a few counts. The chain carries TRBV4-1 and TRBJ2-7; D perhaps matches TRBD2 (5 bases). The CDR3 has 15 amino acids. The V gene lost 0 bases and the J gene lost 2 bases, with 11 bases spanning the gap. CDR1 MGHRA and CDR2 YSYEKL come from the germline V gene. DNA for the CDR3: TGCGCCAGCAGCCAAGAACTAGGGTTACCCTACGAGCAGTACTTC. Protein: CASSQELGLPYEQYF.

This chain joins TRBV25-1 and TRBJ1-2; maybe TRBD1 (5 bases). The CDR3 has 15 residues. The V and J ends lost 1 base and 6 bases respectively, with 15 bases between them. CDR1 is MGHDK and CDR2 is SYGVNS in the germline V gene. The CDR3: CASSELIADSNGYTF. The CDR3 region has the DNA TGTGCCAGCAGTGAATTAATAGCAGACAGTAATGGCTACACCTTC.